The 25 T cell receptor beta chains presented below share a single source sample, sequenced in a study of blood T cell repertoires in COVID-19. The repertoire was sequenced with immunoSEQ multiplex PCR; TCRdb's copy has only in-frame clones and lacks some. Among 310,000 or so clones, about 86% were seen once, and the ten largest hold about 2.2%. The sample comprised peripheral blood. These receptors all come from a woman in her 30s who had recovered from COVID-19.

This clone was observed a handful of times. At the DNA level, this CDR3 is encoded by other sequences in the same sample as well. The rearrangement uses TRBV27 and TRBJ1-5; 7 bases are a match to TRBD1. V was clipped by 6 bases and J by 2 bases; unmatched bases: 1. This CDR3 comprises 13 residues. The germline CDR1 and CDR2 sequences are MNHEY and SMNVEV (reference sequence). The chain's CDR3 is CASSDRGNQPQHF. The CDR3 DNA is TGTGCCAGCAGCGACAGGGGCAATCAGCCCCAGCATTTT.

This rearrangement joins TRBV27 to TRBJ2-1; tentatively, D is TRBD1 (6 bases). The CDR3 runs to 17 residues. Deletions cut 2 bases from V and 6 bases from J, with 20 bases between. Germline assignment: CDR1 MNHEY and CDR2 SMNVEV (reference sequence). In nucleotides, the CDR3 is TGTGCCAGCAGTTTAATCTCCGTACAGGGAATGGGCAATGAGCAGTTCTTC. Its protein product is CASSLISVQGMGNEQFF.

The V gene is TRBV11-2, the J gene TRBJ1-2, with no clear D. CDR1 is SGHAT, CDR2 FQNNGV, per germline. This CDR3 has 13 residues. The ends were cut back, 0 bases at V and 0 bases at J, with 2 bases in the middle. The CDR3 nucleotides are TGTGCCAGCAGCTTAGACGCTAACTATGGCTACACCTTC. Translating it yields CASSLDANYGYTF. The complete variable domain, with remaining parts taken from reference TRBV11-2 and TRBJ1-2, reads EAGVAQSPRYKIIEKRQSVAFWCNPISGHATLYWYQQILGQGPKLLIQFQNNGVVDDSQLPKDRFSAERLKGVDSTLKIQPAKLEDSAVYLCASSLDANYGYTFGSGTRLTVV.

The rearrangement links TRBV13 to TRBJ2-3, with TRBD2 matching 9 bases. The J segment lost 6 bases and the V segment lost 5 bases, leaving 9 bases of the junction unmatched. The germline CDR1 and CDR2 sequences are PRHDT and FYEKMQ (reference sequence). This CDR3 region has 15 residues. Written as DNA, the CDR3 is TGTGCCAGCAGCCATTCTAGCGGGAAAGTGGATACGCAGTATTTT. This gives the protein CASSHSSGKVDTQYF.

The chain recombines TRBV20-1 with TRBJ2-1; no firm D call. This CDR3 comprises 11 residues. Trimming left V 3 bases short and J 15 bases short, with 15 bases between. CDR1 and CDR2 (germline): DFQATT, SNEGSKA (reference sequence). CDR3 protein: CSARQEPNLFF. The CDR3 coding sequence is TGCAGTGCTAGGCAGGAACCCAATTTGTTCTTC.

The genes are TRBV5-1 and TRBJ2-7; D is possibly TRBD1 (5 bases). Trimming left V 4 bases short and J 3 bases short, with 23 bases between. This CDR3 has 17 amino acids. In germline, CDR1 is SGHRS, CDR2 YFSETQ. CDR3 region: CASSRTPQGLGNYEQYF. In DNA, the CDR3 is TGCGCCAGCAGCCGAACGCCGCAGGGTCTAGGTAACTACGAGCAGTACTTC.

This sequence joins TRBV5-6 and TRBJ2-5; D uncertain. V lost 3 bases to trimming and J lost 5 bases, with 11 bases between them. This CDR3 comprises 13 residues. Germline V CDR1 and CDR2: SGHDT, YYEEEE. CDR3 sequence reads: CASSSTGWETQYF. Here the CDR3 DNA reads TGTGCCAGCAGCTCAACCGGGTGGGAGACCCAGTACTTC.

This clone was seen once. This chain links TRBV2 with TRBJ1-2; D gene uncertain. V lost 2 bases and J lost 5, with 3 bases in between. The CDR3 loop spans 11 amino acids. Germline V gene data show CDR1 as SNHLY and CDR2 as FYNNEI. CDR3 in amino acids: CASSEQYGYTF. CDR3 coding DNA: TGTGCCAGCAGTGAACAGTATGGCTACACCTTC.

This clone was seen only once. This chain joins TRBV5-5 and TRBJ2-1; a weak D match, TRBD2 (5 bases). Germline CDR1 is SGHKS and CDR2 is YYEKEE (reference sequence). V was pared by 4 bases and J by 5 bases, with 13 bases between. The CDR3 is 14 residues long. In nucleotides, the CDR3 is TGTGCCAGCAGCCTCCCCGGACTCGACAATGAGCAGTTCTTC. It translates to CASSLPGLDNEQFF.

The chain uses TRBV2 and TRBJ2-3, with TRBD2 matching 7 bases. V was pared by 3 bases and J by 6 bases, with 3 bases of the junction left unmatched. The CDR3 length is 13 residues. Germline CDR1 and CDR2: SNHLY and FYNNEI. The CDR3 spells CASSEGGDDTQYF. The CDR3 nucleotides read TGTGCCAGCAGTGAGGGGGGGGACGATACGCAGTATTTT.

This clone was counted a single time. The chain links TRBV6-5 to TRBJ1-2; D gene ambiguous. CDR1 is MNHEY, CDR2 SVGAGI, per germline. V lost 8 bases and J lost 0, with 13 bases in between. The CDR3 consists of 14 residues. The CDR3 bases are TGTGCCAGCCAGGATTCATTAGCTAACTATGGCTACACCTTC. Amino acids: CASQDSLANYGYTF.

V and J are TRBV7-2 and TRBJ2-7, with TRBD1 matching 9 bases. The junction had 6 bases not matched to a gene; V was cut back by 6 bases and J by 3 bases. This CDR3 region has 14 residues. Per germline, CDR1 SGHTA and CDR2 FQGNSA. CDR3 coding DNA: TGTGCCAGCAGTTCCGGGACAGGGTTCTACGAGCAGTACTTC. Its translation: CASSSGTGFYEQYF.

The chain employs TRBV19 and TRBJ1-2; 9 nucleotides match TRBD1. The germline V gene has CDR1 LNHDA and CDR2 SQIVND (reference sequence). The ends lost 7 bases at V and 2 bases at J; junction bases unmatched: 11. This CDR3 has 16 amino acids. This CDR3 reads CASNPGTGISNYGYTF. CDR3 in DNA: TGTGCCAGTAACCCCGGGACAGGGATTTCCAACTATGGCTACACCTTC.

The genes are TRBV3-1 (or the pseudogene TRBV3-2) and TRBJ2-1, with a tentative D call TRBD1 (6 bases). The CDR3 is 14 residues long. V was shortened by 5 bases and J by 9 bases, with 17 bases between the two germline ends. CDR1 and CDR2 from the germline V gene are LGHDT and YNNKEL (reference sequence). This CDR3 reads CASSSKGVVAEQFF. The CDR3 coding sequence is TGTGCCAGCAGCTCAAAGGGGGTAGTGGCTGAGCAGTTCTTC.

This clone was observed a single time. V usage is TRBV30 and J usage is TRBJ1-1; weak D call: TRBD1 (6 bases). Germline CDR1 GTSNPN, CDR2 SVGIG (reference sequence). Between the trimmed V and J ends, which lost 3 bases and 7 bases, there was a span of 15 bases. This CDR3 contains 13 residues. The CDR3 region has the DNA TGTGCCTGGAGCGGCCAAAGGGGGAATGAAGCTTTCTTT. This sequence encodes CAWSGQRGNEAFF.

V is TRBV27 and J is TRBJ1-6, with D possibly being TRBD1 (5 bases). This CDR3 spans 15 amino acids. Trimming left V 5 bases short and J 0 bases short, with 8 bases between. The V gene's germline CDR1 is MNHEY and CDR2 SMNVEV (reference sequence). CDR3 sequence: CASSTGSSYNSPLHF. The DNA for the CDR3 is TGTGCCAGCAGTACAGGAAGCTCCTATAATTCACCCCTCCACTTT.

Here the CDR3 DNA reads TGTGCCAGCAGTTACTCTGGCTTGGCCAATGAGCAGTTCTTC. Its protein is CASSYSGLANEQFF. The chain couples TRBV6-5 to TRBJ2-1, with no clear D. Germline assignment: CDR1 MNHEY and CDR2 SVGAGI. The CDR3 contains 14 residues. Trimming pared 0 bases from V and 6 bases from J, leaving 9 bases between.

The gene calls are TRBV4-1 and TRBJ2-7, with 10 bases that match TRBD1. The CDR3 loop spans 16 amino acids. V was pared by 2 bases and J by 2 bases, with 6 bases of the junction left unmatched. In germline, CDR1 is MGHRA, CDR2 YSYEKL. This chain's CDR3 is CASSQPGTGAAYEQYF. The CDR3 DNA is TGCGCCAGCAGCCAACCCGGGACAGGGGCGGCCTACGAGCAGTACTTC.

The J gene is TRBJ2-6, the V gene TRBV5-1; TRBD2 matches at 12 bases. This CDR3 has 19 residues. Germline V lookup: CDR1 SGHRS, CDR2 YFSETQ. Trimming cost V 2 bases and J 0 bases; bases outside gene matches: 6. CDR3: CASSFTSGGMGSGANVLTF. The CDR3 nucleotides read TGCGCCAGCAGCTTCACTAGCGGGGGGATGGGCTCTGGGGCCAACGTCCTGACTTTC.

The chain joins TRBV20-1 to TRBJ2-7; 9 nucleotides match TRBD1. V was pared by 5 bases and J by 2 bases, with 10 bases of the junction left unmatched. Germline loops: CDR1 DFQATT, CDR2 SNEGSKA (reference sequence). The CDR3 is 15 residues long. Here the CDR3 DNA reads TGCAGTGCTGGTGATCCGGGACAGGGTGCCTACGAGCAGTACTTC. Translating gives CSAGDPGQGAYEQYF.

The chain employs TRBV4-3 and TRBJ2-5, with D perhaps matching TRBD1 (6 bases). This CDR3 spans 16 amino acids. The germline V gene has CDR1 LGHNA and CDR2 YSLEER. V lost 5 bases to trimming and J lost 3 bases, with 19 bases between them. In DNA form, the CDR3 reads TGCGCCAGCAGCACAATAACCCCAGGGGTCAAAGAGACCCAGTACTTC. Its translation is CASSTITPGVKETQYF.

This clone came up once. The chain joins TRBV6-2 or TRBV6-3 to TRBJ2-5; 7 nucleotides agree with TRBD1. CDR1 and CDR2 (germline): MNHEY, SVGEGT. The CDR3 spans 12 residues. The junction had 4 bases not matched to a gene; V was cut back by 8 bases and J by 4 bases. This CDR3 is CASRRDRETQYF. CDR3 bases: TGTGCCAGCCGCCGGGACAGAGAGACCCAGTACTTC.

The chain combines TRBV5-4 with TRBJ2-1; perhaps TRBD2 as D (7 bases). Trimming left V 5 bases short and J 8 bases short, with 20 bases between. Germline V gives CDR1 SGHNT, CDR2 YYREEE (reference sequence). CDR3 length: 15 amino acids. The CDR3 nucleotides are TGTGCCAGCAGACAAGAGAGGGGGGGAATTCATGAGCAGTTCTTC. This gives the protein CASRQERGGIHEQFF.

This clone was detected a few times. This chain uses TRBV6-1 with TRBJ1-2; D uncertain. From germline, CDR1 is MNHNS and CDR2 SASEGT. With 2 bases removed from V and 5 bases from J, the gap between germline ends came to 12 bases. The CDR3 has 14 residues. Here the CDR3 reads CASSEFSPEYGYTF. CDR3 DNA: TGTGCCAGCAGTGAATTTTCCCCGGAGTATGGCTACACCTTC.

CDR3 coding DNA: TGCAGCGTTGGACTCTATGCGCGGACAGGCGACTACGAGCAGTACTTC. This translates into CSVGLYARTGDYEQYF. The gene calls are TRBV29-1 and TRBJ2-7; 7 nucleotides match TRBD1. The CDR3 is 16 amino acids. Germline CDR1 is SQVTM and CDR2 is ANQGSEA. After removal of 4 bases from V and 3 bases from J, the junction contained 15 bases not matched to a gene.